Listed below are T cell receptor beta chains from one sample, sequenced in a study of T cell clusters in autoimmune cytopenias. TCRdb reworked the multiplex PCR reads into one entry per CDR3 protein, no DNA. The sample spans roughly 5,100 distinct CDR3 sequences; the ten largest clones claim under 35%. This same sample was also part of a study on T cell repertoires in aging, cancer and after chemotherapy.

Input material: peripheral blood. Receptors originate from a human donor in good health. Both conserved end residues are part of each CDR3. Not all rows give a size; the values are once, few, many and, for expanded clones, a class.

V: TRBV29-1; size: medium-sized; J: TRBJ1-2; CDR3: CSVEDPGKGYTF
V: TRBV28; size: NA; J: TRBJ2-7; CDR3: CASASVYEQYF
V: TRBV6-1; size: NA; J: TRBJ1-1; CDR3: CASTSRDITEAFF
V: TRBV12-3/TRBV12-4; size: NA; J: TRBJ1-1; CDR3: CASSLQGGSVTEAFF
V: TRBV27; size: medium-sized; J: TRBJ1-5; CDR3: CASRREGGQPQHF
V: TRBV19; size: medium-sized; J: TRBJ2-7; CDR3: CASYRPDRTGRPYEQYF
V: TRBV20-1; size: medium-sized; J: TRBJ1-5; CDR3: CSATINMGTANQPQHF
V: TRBV5-6; size: NA; J: TRBJ2-7; CDR3: CASSSEKGYEQYF
V: TRBV6-5; size: NA; J: TRBJ2-1; CDR3: CASSSTYNEQFF
V: TRBV30; size: NA; J: TRBJ1-5; CDR3: CAWSGGDRGSNQPQHF
V: TRBV5-1; size: medium-sized; J: TRBJ2-3; CDR3: CASSLANSGGTDTQYF
V: TRBV14; size: NA; J: TRBJ2-1; CDR3: CASSQDMRLAGDNEQFF
V: TRBV10-3; size: NA; J: TRBJ1-5; CDR3: CASRPPTDNQPQHF
V: TRBV6-6; size: medium-sized; J: TRBJ2-7; CDR3: CASSPGGGYEQYF
V: TRBV7-6; size: NA; J: TRBJ2-6; CDR3: CASSALTGANVLTF
V: TRBV6-6; size: NA; J: TRBJ2-7; CDR3: CASSALAGAVQYF
V: TRBV27; size: medium-sized; J: TRBJ2-2; CDR3: CASSFRSARNTGELFF
V: TRBV19; size: medium-sized; J: TRBJ2-3; CDR3: CASSIDWGNTQYF
V: TRBV6-2/TRBV6-3; size: medium-sized; J: TRBJ2-6; CDR3: CASSYSGAGANVLTF
V: TRBV19; size: medium-sized; J: TRBJ1-2; CDR3: CASSIGPRASDYGYTF
V: TRBV18; size: medium-sized; J: TRBJ1-2; CDR3: CASSPVAALLDYGYTF
V: TRBV18; size: medium-sized; J: TRBJ2-3; CDR3: CASSPLVGTSTDTQYF
V: TRBV6-5; size: NA; J: TRBJ2-6; CDR3: CASSYRDRGSGANVLTF